The T cell receptor beta chain described here comes from a study of T cell responses to AZD1222 COVID-19 vaccine. Findings of the study overall: Donors were mostly white British, more females; clonal diversity possibly underestimated. All repertoire sampling was performed exclusively after the peak T cell response. As reported, nearly half of all spike-specific TCRs target variant regions that are unmutated.

Profiled with immunoSEQ multiplex PCR; TCRdb holds only in-frame clones, not every one. The sample holds about 180,000 clones, 70% to 90% seen once. With 3 bases removed from V and 9 bases from J, the gap between germline ends came to 16 bases. This CDR3 has 14 amino acids. Per germline, CDR1 LGHDT and CDR2 YNNKEL (reference sequence). Concerning this clone: What it recognizes is unknown.

Both about-4-week and about-12-week second-dose recipients were combined. The input for sequencing was peripheral blood, taken 28 days after the second AZD1222 dose. The rearrangement uses TRBV3-1 (or the pseudogene TRBV3-2) and TRBJ2-3, with D uncertain. The clonotype originates from an adult who received the AZD1222 COVID-19 vaccine. CDR3 nucleotides: TGTGCCAGCAGCCACACCCCGCAGGCTTCGACGCAGTATTTT. Its translation: CASSHTPQASTQYF.